What follows are 20 T cell receptor beta chains derived from one specimen sequenced in a study of cytomegalovirus exposure and HLA in healthy donors. PCR was performed using 60 Vbeta and 13 Jbeta primers. Data came from immunoSEQ multiplex PCR; TCRdb stores just in-frame clones and leaves some out. The table records 150,000 to 200,000 clones, approximately 80% of them present only once. The specimen was PBMCs. These receptors all stem from a girl between 10 and 17 years old in good health and CMV-seropositive.

The CDR3 here is CASGFGRGEADTQYF. CDR3 bases: TGTGCTAGTGGTTTCGGGCGAGGGGAGGCAGATACGCAGTATTTT. This chain links TRBV12-5 with TRBJ2-3; maybe TRBD2 (6 bases). The length of the CDR3 is 15 residues. Germline values: CDR1 LGHNT, CDR2 FRNRAP. V was clipped by 3 bases and J by 4 bases, with 14 bases between them.

As for this clone: Other DNA sequences in this specimen translate into the identical CDR3. This rearrangement joins TRBV5-1 to TRBJ2-5; TRBD2 might be the D (6 bases). The CDR3 is 15 amino acids. Deletions cut 1 base from V and 6 bases from J, with 16 bases between. CDR1 is SGHRS, CDR2 YFSETQ, per germline. As DNA, the CDR3 is TGCGCCAGCAGCTTGTCCGGGACTGTCGAAAAGACCCAGTACTTC. It specifies CASSLSGTVEKTQYF.

The sample holds a few counts of this clone. This chain uses TRBV10-2 with TRBJ2-3, with D maybe TRBD1 (5 bases). The germline CDR1 and CDR2 sequences are WSHSY and SAAADI. With 4 bases removed from V and 0 bases from J, the gap between germline ends came to 14 bases. This CDR3 is built from 16 residues. The CDR3 spells CASSVIGVTSTDTQYF. The CDR3 region has the DNA TGCGCCAGCAGTGTTATAGGGGTTACTAGCACAGATACGCAGTATTTT.

The V gene is TRBV29-1, the J gene TRBJ2-7, with 10 nucleotides matching TRBD2. The CDR3 consists of 14 residues. Germline V gene sequence: CDR1 SQVTM, CDR2 ANQGSEA. V lost 2 bases to trimming and J lost 0 bases; unmatched junction nucleotides: 1. For the CDR3, the DNA is TGCAGCGTTGAAACTAGCGGGACCTCCTACGAGCAGTACTTC. Its protein product is CSVETSGTSYEQYF.

The chain uses TRBV7-2 and TRBJ2-7; TRBD2 matches 7 bases. There are 15 residues in the CDR3. Germline assignment: CDR1 SGHTA and CDR2 FQGNSA. V lost 7 bases and J lost 0; bases outside the gene matches: 9. The CDR3 loop is CASTLPGGSSYEQYF. The CDR3 nucleotides are TGTGCCAGCACCCTACCTGGCGGGAGCTCCTACGAGCAGTACTTC.

This sequence joins TRBV23-1 and TRBJ2-3, with a possible D match to TRBD2 (5 bases). TRBV23-1 is flagged as an ORF with uncertain function. V was trimmed by 2 bases and J by 1 base, leaving 16 bases between them. The CDR3 extends over 17 amino acids. Here the CDR3 DNA reads TGCGCCAGCAGTCAACCCGGAGGCCCGTTAGGCACAGATACGCAGTATTTT. Protein product: CASSQPGGPLGTDTQYF.

This chain connects TRBV29-1 to TRBJ2-7, with a weak D call TRBD1 (5 bases). The germline V and J ends were trimmed by 2 bases and 4 bases, with 9 bases remaining between them. Looked up from germline, CDR1 is SQVTM and CDR2 is ANQGSEA. This CDR3 region has 12 residues. This chain's CDR3 is CSVEQGGYEQYF. The CDR3 DNA follows: TGCAGCGTTGAACAGGGCGGATACGAGCAGTACTTC.

This chain connects TRBV7-8 to TRBJ2-2, with a possible D match to TRBD1 (5 bases). This CDR3 region has 19 residues. V gave up 5 bases and J gave up 5 bases, with 27 bases separating them. CDR1 SGHVS and CDR2 FQNEAQ come from the germline V gene. The CDR3 sequence: CASSTRRAGRLKWTGELFF. CDR3 coding DNA: TGTGCCAGCAGCACCCGCAGGGCAGGGCGTTTGAAGTGGACCGGGGAGCTGTTTTTT.

The CDR3 sequence is CASSLIDRVLSDEQYF. The DNA of the CDR3 is TGTGCCAGCAGCTTAATTGATAGGGTCCTTAGCGACGAGCAGTACTTC. V usage is TRBV5-4 and J usage is TRBJ2-7, with D maybe TRBD2 (5 bases). Trimming took off 2 bases at V and 5 bases at J, with 20 bases between the two ends. There are 16 residues in the CDR3. CDR1 and CDR2 (germline): SGHNT, YYREEE (reference sequence).

This chain connects TRBV19 to TRBJ2-3; D is possibly TRBD2 (6 bases). CDR3 size: 14 residues. CDR1 and CDR2 from the germline V gene are LNHDA and SQIVND (reference sequence). V dropped 4 bases and J dropped 3 bases, with 11 bases sitting between them. DNA of the CDR3: TGTGCCAGTAGTAGTCTAGCGATGACAGATACGCAGTATTTT. Amino acids: CASSSLAMTDTQYF.

For this clone: At one end the junction does not follow the germline gene, possibly because of a read error. V and J are TRBV5-6 and TRBJ2-1; D might be TRBD2 (5 bases). The CDR3 runs 17 residues. Looked up from germline, CDR1 is SGHDT and CDR2 is YYEEEE. For the CDR3, the DNA is TGTGCCAGCAGCTTCGGGTCGCTGGGGAGCTCCTACAATGGGCAGTTCTTC. Its translation is CASSFGSLGSSYNGQFF.

The chain couples TRBV25-1 to TRBJ2-2; D not certain. Germline V CDR1 and CDR2: MGHDK, SYGVNS. The CDR3 has 14 amino acids. V lost 2 bases and J 5 bases, leaving 9 bases between the germline ends. Here the CDR3 DNA reads TGTGCCAGCAGTGAAACTTACGGGACCGGGGAGCTGTTTTTT. Its protein product is CASSETYGTGELFF.

The chain is built from TRBV7-8 and TRBJ2-1, with D perhaps matching TRBD2 (5 bases). The CDR3 is made up of 16 amino acids. The V gene's germline CDR1 is SGHVS and CDR2 FQNEAQ. Trimming took 4 bases from V and 10 from J, leaving 23 bases between them. CDR3 in amino acids: CASSWSYEGYNEEQFF. Here the CDR3 DNA reads TGTGCCAGCAGCTGGTCATATGAGGGTTACAATGAAGAGCAGTTCTTC.

The J gene is TRBJ2-3, the V gene TRBV30; 11 bases map to TRBD2. This CDR3 has 15 residues. The germline CDR1 and CDR2 sequences are GTSNPN and SVGIG (reference sequence). J lost 1 base, V lost 5 bases, and 5 bases had no gene match. The CDR3 region is CAWSPGLAGTDTQYF. CDR3 in DNA: TGTGCCTGGTCACCGGGACTAGCGGGCACAGATACGCAGTATTTT.

The CDR3 coding sequence is TGTGCCACCAGCACAACTAGCGGGATTTACAATGAGCAGTTCTTC. It yields the protein CATSTTSGIYNEQFF. This chain uses TRBV15 with TRBJ2-1; 10 positions agree with TRBD2. Germline V gene lookup returns CDR1 LNHNV and CDR2 YYDKDF (reference sequence). The CDR3 runs 15 residues. V trimming: 4 bases; J trimming: 4 bases; junction bases outside the gene matches: 4.

The chain joins TRBV7-6 to TRBJ2-1, with TRBD2 matching 13 bases. The germline V gene encodes CDR1 SGHVS and CDR2 FNYEAQ. V lost 5 bases and J lost 9; bases outside the gene matches: 13. CDR3 length: 17 amino acids. CDR3 region: CASSTRGTSGIGGEQFF. In DNA form, the CDR3 reads TGTGCCAGCAGCACCCGAGGGACTAGCGGGATCGGGGGTGAGCAGTTCTTC.

The chain couples TRBV10-3 to TRBJ1-1, with D possibly matching TRBD1 (5 bases). Germline V gene sequence: CDR1 ENHRY, CDR2 SYGVKD. The CDR3 totals 11 residues. Trimming removed 8 bases at V and 3 bases at J, with 7 bases between. The CDR3 loop is CAIGGDTEAFF. The CDR3 nucleotides read TGTGCCATCGGGGGGGACACTGAAGCTTTCTTT.

The CDR3 sequence: CASSLGSRTGETQYF. Here the CDR3 DNA reads TGCGCCAGCAGCTTGGGCTCACGGACAGGAGAGACCCAGTACTTC. The chain joins TRBV5-1 to TRBJ2-5; 7 nucleotides agree with TRBD1. V dropped 0 bases and J dropped 4; count of bases not matched to a gene: 6. The CDR3 sequence is 15 residues long. The germline CDR1 and CDR2 sequences are SGHRS and YFSETQ.

The chain joins TRBV11-2 to TRBJ1-2; D unresolved. V lost 0 bases to trimming and J lost 3 bases, with 8 bases between them. The CDR3 is 14 amino acids. Germline assignment: CDR1 SGHAT and CDR2 FQNNGV. The CDR3 DNA reads as TGTGCCAGCAGCTTAGACAGGTTGGACTATGGCTACACCTTC. Protein: CASSLDRLDYGYTF.

This chain uses TRBV5-1 with TRBJ2-7; 10 bases match TRBD2. In germline, CDR1 is SGHRS, CDR2 YFSETQ. CDR3 length equals 18 residues. The ends lost 0 bases at V and 0 bases at J; junction bases unmatched: 9. The CDR3 DNA reads as TGCGCCAGCAGCTTGGGGCCTAGCGGGAGCCGCCACTCCTACGAGCAGTACTTC. It translates to CASSLGPSGSRHSYEQYF.